The rows below give T cell receptor beta chains drawn from one sample of a study of blood T cell repertoires in COVID-19. TCRdb's table, derived via immunoSEQ multiplex PCR, lists solely in-frame clones and lacks some. The sample records 15,000 to 20,000 clones, nearly 90% being singletons. Sequences were obtained from peripheral blood. These receptors were taken from a man between 35 and 55 years old with active COVID-19. Both conserved end residues are trimmed from each CDR3. A D gene is named only where the DNA matches it firmly.

v_gene,j_gene,d_gene,CDR3aa
TRBV14,TRBJ2-7,NA,ASSQWTYPYYEQY
TRBV7-9,TRBJ2-3,TRBD2,ASSRLAGVDTQY
TRBV7-3,TRBJ2-5,NA,ASSLSPRGETQY
TRBV28,TRBJ2-1,TRBD2,ASTPLAAYNEQF
TRBV7-9,TRBJ2-1,NA,ASSFLSSYNEQF
TRBV5-4,TRBJ2-4,TRBD2,ASSLIAGAGKNIQY
TRBV4-1,TRBJ1-2,NA,ASSQGAAGTYYGYT
TRBV18,TRBJ1-5,NA,ASSPTTSTNQPQH
TRBV3-1/TRBV3-2,TRBJ1-5,NA,ASSQDFRTVRNQPQH
TRBV7-8,TRBJ2-1,TRBD1,ASSLLPGQDSSGSYNEQF
TRBV11-2,TRBJ2-3,NA,ASSLVSGSTDTQY
TRBV5-6,TRBJ2-4,TRBD1,ASSYGQGLVLAKNIQY
TRBV30,TRBJ2-1,TRBD2,AWSGTSGRTESYNEQF
TRBV6-5,TRBJ2-7,TRBD1,ASKGQGLHEQY
TRBV6-2/TRBV6-3,TRBJ2-3,TRBD2,ASSYLLAGGTDTQY
TRBV7-8,TRBJ2-1,NA,ASSFVGGEQF